This TCR beta chain derives from a study of OX40 agonist ivuxolimab in advanced cancers. This table comes from immunoSEQ multiplex PCR, and its TCRdb copy is limited to in-frame clones, with some not included. Among more than 85,000 clones, 90% to 95% were seen once, and the ten largest hold 0.25% to 0.35%. Sequences were derived from CD4+ or CD8+ T cells sorted from blood, sampled in a trial of the OX40 agonist ivuxolimab. This clonotype was obtained from an adult with an advanced solid tumor such as melanoma, head and neck, liver or kidney cancer.

In nucleotides, the CDR3 is TGCGCCAGCAGCTTGGACGGAAAGGGACAAACGGGGGAGACCCAGTACTTC. Its translation: CASSLDGKGQTGETQYF. The V gene is TRBV5-1, the J gene TRBJ2-5; a possible D gene is TRBD1 (6 bases). The ends were cut back, 0 bases at V and 5 bases at J, with 20 bases in the middle. Per the germline V gene, CDR1 is SGHRS and CDR2 is YFSETQ. CDR3 length equals 17 residues.